Presented here are 31 T cell receptor beta chains from one specimen sequenced in a study of T cells after yellow fever vaccination. TCRdb re-called the 5' RACE reads with MiXCR, one entry per CDR3 protein. Of hundreds of thousands of distinct CDR3 sequences listed, 15% to 20% are singletons. Material: PBMCs, obtained 15 days after the yellow fever booster vaccination. The receptors stem from a man aged 30-40 years who received the YFV17D yellow fever vaccine.

V gene TRBV28 combines with J gene TRBJ2-6; D uncertain. Trimming took 3 bases from V and 0 from J, leaving 9 bases between them. The V gene's germline CDR1 is MDHEN and CDR2 SYDVKM. The CDR3 is made up of 16 amino acids. CDR3 in amino acids: CASSLLGGSGANVLTF. The CDR3 DNA sequence: TGTGCCAGCAGTTTGTTAGGCGGCTCTGGGGCCAACGTCCTGACTTTC.

This chain uses TRBV4-1 with TRBJ2-7, with 9 bases identical to TRBD1. CDR3 length equals 16 residues. CDR1 and CDR2 from the germline V gene are MGHRA and YSYEKL. V trimming: 0 bases; J trimming: 6 bases; junction bases outside the gene matches: 9. As DNA, the CDR3 is TGCGCCAGCAGCCAAGATTGGAGGACAGGGGAAGCCGAGCAGTACTTC. It codes for CASSQDWRTGEAEQYF.

This clonotype was detected a few times. The chain joins TRBV28 to TRBJ2-1; tentative D call: TRBD1 (5 bases). Germline V gene sequence: CDR1 MDHEN, CDR2 SYDVKM. This CDR3 region has 16 residues. The ends were cut back, 8 bases at V and 4 bases at J, with 21 bases in the middle. CDR3 region: CASFGSWAGRYNEQFF. CDR3 sequence (DNA): TGTGCCAGCTTTGGGTCTTGGGCAGGGCGATACAATGAGCAGTTCTTC.

The gene calls are TRBV2 and TRBJ2-7; D remains unclear. The CDR3 loop spans 12 amino acids. Per the germline V gene, CDR1 is SNHLY and CDR2 is FYNNEI. Trimming removed 7 bases at V and 7 bases at J, with 14 bases between. CDR3 region: CASMVRKWEQYF. In DNA form, the CDR3 reads TGTGCCAGCATGGTCCGAAAGTGGGAGCAGTACTTC.

The V and J genes are TRBV19 and TRBJ2-1; maybe TRBD2 (5 bases). CDR3 size: 16 residues. Trimming cost V 3 bases and J 0 bases, with 12 bases left between them. Germline CDR1 LNHDA, CDR2 SQIVND (reference sequence). The DNA of the CDR3 is TGTGCCAGTAGTATGCCACGGCTAGCCTCCTACAATGAGCAGTTCTTC. This encodes CASSMPRLASYNEQFF.

The chain is built from TRBV18 and TRBJ2-1; no definite D call. Germline V gene lookup returns CDR1 KGHSH and CDR2 LQKENI. The V gene lost 1 base and the J gene lost 0 bases, with 10 bases spanning the gap. This CDR3 is built from 16 residues. The DNA of the CDR3 is TGTGCCAGCTCACCACGCATCCAGAGCTCCTACAATGAGCAGTTCTTC. Protein: CASSPRIQSSYNEQFF.

In its sample, this clonotype was seen a few times. This sequence joins TRBV7-9 and TRBJ2-7; D gene unclear. The CDR3 totals 14 residues. V was clipped by 6 bases and J by 0 bases, with 12 bases between them. Per the germline V gene, CDR1 is SEHNR and CDR2 is FQNEAQ (reference sequence). In DNA, the CDR3 is TGTGCCAGCAGTACGGCTAGGAGCTCCTACGAGCAGTACTTC. Translated: CASSTARSSYEQYF.

Many counts were recorded for this clonotype. V usage is TRBV5-3 and J usage is TRBJ2-1; the match to TRBD2 covers 8 bases. TRBV5-3 is marked as an open reading frame, function uncertain. With V trimmed by 7 bases and J by 6 bases, 6 bases remained unmatched. This CDR3 comprises 13 residues. Written as DNA, the CDR3 is TGTGCCAGATTTGAGCGGGAGTTCAATGAGCAGTTCTTC. This gives the protein CARFEREFNEQFF.

The rearrangement uses TRBV18 and TRBJ2-7; TRBD1 might be the D (5 bases). Trimming removed 0 bases at V and 6 bases at J, with 12 bases between. CDR3 length equals 14 residues. CDR1 and CDR2 from the germline V gene are KGHSH and LQKENI. CDR3 loop: CASSPPDSSAEQYF. For the CDR3, the DNA is TGTGCCAGCTCACCACCCGACAGCTCCGCCGAGCAGTACTTC.

This clonotype turned up a few times. J is TRBJ2-5 and V is TRBV29-1; TRBD2 might be the D (5 bases). The CDR3 length is 13 residues. V shed 0 bases and J shed 0 bases, with 5 bases lying between them. Germline V CDR1 and CDR2: SQVTM, ANQGSEA. This CDR3 reads CSVEEEDQETQYF. CDR3 bases: TGCAGCGTTGAAGAGGAGGACCAAGAGACCCAGTACTTC.

The chain couples TRBV5-4 to TRBJ2-3; D is ambiguous. This CDR3 is built from 13 residues. Germline CDR1 is SGHNT and CDR2 is YYREEE (reference sequence). V was clipped by 0 bases and J by 5 bases, with 7 bases between them. CDR3 sequence: CASSLEVEDTQYF. The CDR3 bases are TGTGCCAGCAGCTTGGAGGTTGAAGATACGCAGTATTTT.

The rearrangement uses TRBV7-9 and TRBJ2-3; 7 bases match TRBD2. The V gene end was trimmed by 1 base and the J gene end by 3 bases; junction bases not matched to a gene: 4. The CDR3 contains 15 residues. Germline V gene data show CDR1 as SEHNR and CDR2 as FQNEAQ (reference sequence). CDR3 sequence reads: CASSLVSGWTDTQYF. The CDR3, as DNA: TGTGCCAGCAGCTTAGTTAGCGGGTGGACAGATACGCAGTATTTT.

This chain uses TRBV5-1 with TRBJ2-2; TRBD1 matches 8 bases. CDR3 length: 15 residues. Germline V lookup: CDR1 SGHRS, CDR2 YFSETQ. With V trimmed by 2 bases and J by 6 bases, 6 bases remained unmatched. CDR3 DNA: TGCGCCAGCAGCTTTTCAGGGGGCGCCGCCGGGGAGCTGTTTTTT. Translating gives CASSFSGGAAGELFF. Complete variable domain (other parts from reference TRBV5-1 and TRBJ2-2): KAGVTQTPRYLIKTRGQQVTLSCSPISGHRSVSWYQQTPGQGLQFLFEYFSETQRNKGNFPGRFSGRQFSNSRSEMNVSTLELGDSALYLCASSFSGGAAGELFFGEGSRLTVL.

The V and J genes are TRBV7-6 and TRBJ2-2; TRBD2 is a possible D gene (5 bases). CDR3 length equals 15 residues. Germline V lookup: CDR1 SGHVS, CDR2 FNYEAQ. Trimming stripped 2 bases from V and 3 bases from J, with 10 bases between. CDR3 in amino acids: CASSLSDYHTGELFF. CDR3 nucleotides: TGTGCCAGCAGCTTAAGCGACTACCACACCGGGGAGCTGTTTTTT.

There are a few counts of this clonotype. J is TRBJ2-2 and V is TRBV7-9, with D unresolved. The V end was cut by 8 bases, the J end by 6 bases, with 7 bases between. The CDR3 is 11 amino acids. Per the germline V gene, CDR1 is SEHNR and CDR2 is FQNEAQ (reference sequence). CDR3 sequence reads: CASHKSGELFF. The CDR3 DNA is TGTGCCAGCCATAAGTCCGGGGAGCTGTTTTTT.

The J gene is TRBJ2-3, the V gene TRBV7-2; a weak D match, TRBD1 (5 bases). This CDR3 region has 14 residues. V was clipped by 4 bases and J by 1 base, with 9 bases between them. The germline gives CDR1 SGHTA, CDR2 FQGNSA. The CDR3 nucleotides are TGTGCCAGCAGCTCCCTAGGGGGCACAGATACGCAGTATTTT. Protein: CASSSLGGTDTQYF. Based on the CDR3 plus reference TRBV7-2 and TRBJ2-3, the full variable domain is GAGVSQSPSNKVTEKGKDVELRCDPISGHTALYWYRQSLGQGLEFLIYFQGNSAPDKSGLPSDRFSAERTGGSVSTLTIQRTQQEDSAVYLCASSSLGGTDTQYFGPGTRLTVL.

As for this clonotype: No DNA is shown, since the ends of the CDR3 on it are uncertain; the CDR3 is the one TCRdb lists. J is TRBJ1-3 and V is TRBV12-3 or TRBV12-4. The CDR3 is 16 residues long, counting both termini. CDR3 sequence reads: CASSTSGLNSGNTIYF.

This chain connects TRBV7-2 to TRBJ1-2; maybe TRBD1 (6 bases). CDR1 SGHTA and CDR2 FQGNSA come from the germline V gene. V was trimmed by 4 bases and J by 5 bases, leaving 14 bases between them. The CDR3 runs 14 residues. The CDR3 nucleotides are TGTGCCAGCAGCTCCCAGGGGAGCTTTTATGGCTACACCTTC. This gives the protein CASSSQGSFYGYTF.

This sequence joins TRBV7-2 and TRBJ2-5; D may be TRBD1 (5 bases). Germline CDR1 and CDR2: SGHTA and FQGNSA. The V gene lost 3 bases and the J gene lost 1 base, with 9 bases spanning the gap. The CDR3 runs 14 residues. The CDR3 region is CASSFRQFQETQYF. The CDR3 nucleotides are TGTGCCAGCAGCTTCCGACAGTTCCAAGAGACCCAGTACTTC.

The table lists this clonotype with many counts. V and J are TRBV14 and TRBJ1-2, with a tentative D call TRBD1 (5 bases). From germline, CDR1 is SGHDN and CDR2 FVKESK. This CDR3 spans 13 amino acids. The germline V and J ends were trimmed by 1 base and 7 bases, with 10 bases remaining between them. The CDR3 protein is CASSQAPDTGYTF. As DNA, the CDR3 is TGTGCCAGCAGCCAAGCCCCGGACACTGGCTACACCTTC.

This clonotype was counted ten times or more. The chain employs TRBV5-1 and TRBJ2-1; possibly TRBD1 for D (6 bases). The germline gives CDR1 SGHRS, CDR2 YFSETQ. The CDR3 spans 15 residues. Trimming cost V 3 bases and J 7 bases, with 17 bases left between them. Written as DNA, the CDR3 is TGCGCCAGCAGCTCCTCCGGGACAATCCGTAATGAGCAGTTCTTC. Its translation: CASSSSGTIRNEQFF.

The V and J genes are TRBV28 and TRBJ2-7; D may be TRBD1 (6 bases). The CDR3 is 15 residues long. Trimming removed 6 bases from V and 7 bases from J, with 22 bases in between. Germline-derived CDR1 and CDR2 are MDHEN and SYDVKM. CDR3 coding DNA: TGTGCCAGCAGGACCCTACAGGGACCTAGAGGGGAGCAGTACTTC. Translating it yields CASRTLQGPRGEQYF.

The chain is built from TRBV6-1 and TRBJ2-2; TRBD1 matches at 8 bases. V was clipped by 6 bases and J by 2 bases; unmatched bases: 2. The CDR3 is 14 residues long. Germline values: CDR1 MNHNS, CDR2 SASEGT. CDR3 region: CASRTGVNTGELFF. The CDR3 coding sequence is TGTGCCAGCAGGACAGGGGTAAACACCGGGGAGCTGTTTTTT.

The V call is TRBV3-1, the J call TRBJ2-1; 15 bases fit TRBD2. CDR1 and CDR2 (germline): LGHDT, YNNKEL (reference sequence). The CDR3 totals 16 residues. The V gene end was trimmed by 5 bases and the J gene end by 7 bases; junction bases not matched to a gene: 6. For the CDR3, the DNA is TGTGCCAGCAGCTCCCGGACTAGCGGGAGGGCAAATGAGCAGTTCTTC. Its translation is CASSSRTSGRANEQFF.

This clonotype was detected only a few times. The J gene is TRBJ2-5, the V gene TRBV20-1, with TRBD2 matching 8 bases. Germline trimming cut 1 base from V and 2 bases from J; bases unmatched to any gene: 9. Germline-derived CDR1 and CDR2 are DFQATT and SNEGSKA (reference sequence). The CDR3 length is 16 residues. CDR3 sequence (DNA): TGCAGTGCTAGAGCCACCCGACTAGCGAGGCAAGAGACCCAGTACTTC. This codes for CSARATRLARQETQYF.

The V gene is TRBV12-3 or TRBV12-4, the J gene TRBJ1-5; 11 bases line up with TRBD1. The V and J ends lost 7 bases and 9 bases, in that order; junction bases with no gene match: 8. CDR3 length: 14 amino acids. The CDR3 bases are TGTGCCAGCATAGGGGGACAGGGGGATCGGCCCCAGCATTTT. As protein: CASIGGQGDRPQHF.

There are many counts of this clonotype. V and J are TRBV7-9 and TRBJ2-3; 9 bases map to TRBD1. Germline V lookup: CDR1 SEHNR, CDR2 FQNEAQ (reference sequence). The trim removed 4 bases at V and 2 bases at J, leaving 4 bases unmatched. This CDR3 has 15 amino acids. The CDR3 protein is CASSSTGGITDTQYF. The CDR3 DNA follows: TGTGCCAGCAGCTCTACAGGGGGCATCACAGATACGCAGTATTTT.

The chain employs TRBV9 and TRBJ2-3; D unclear. Germline CDR1 is SGDLS and CDR2 is YYNGEE. The CDR3 consists of 15 residues. Trimming pared 3 bases from V and 5 bases from J, leaving 16 bases between. The CDR3 region has the DNA TGTGCCAGCAGCGCCCTGAACATGGTTGGAGATACGCAGTATTTT. It translates to CASSALNMVGDTQYF.

This clonotype came up a few times. The V gene is TRBV3-1, the J gene TRBJ2-1, with 9 bases matching TRBD2. CDR1 is LGHDT and CDR2 is YNNKEL in the germline V gene (reference sequence). The CDR3 spans 17 residues. V lost 0 bases and J lost 6; bases outside the gene matches: 9. The CDR3 sequence is CASSQDWVAGVGNEQFF. CDR3 coding DNA: TGTGCCAGCAGCCAAGATTGGGTAGCGGGAGTAGGCAATGAGCAGTTCTTC.

This clonotype was observed a handful of times. The chain is built from TRBV12-3 or TRBV12-4 and TRBJ1-1, with a possible D match to TRBD1 (6 bases). V was trimmed by 6 bases and J by 7 bases, leaving 18 bases between them. CDR3 size: 14 residues. CDR3 loop: CASSPSPQGIEAFF. CDR3 in DNA: TGTGCCAGCAGCCCTAGCCCACAGGGAATTGAAGCTTTCTTT.

This clonotype was counted only a few times. The genes are TRBV5-1 and TRBJ2-2; 10 positions agree with TRBD2. J was trimmed by 6 bases and V by 4 bases; bases with no gene match: 9. Per germline, CDR1 SGHRS and CDR2 YFSETQ. CDR3 length equals 16 residues. The CDR3 bases are TGCGCCAGCAGCCCCCAGGGACTAGCGTTACCCGGGGAGCTGTTTTTT. This codes for CASSPQGLALPGELFF.